The clone carrying this TCR beta chain is termed medium-sized. Its target is not known. This CDR3 spans 13 amino acids. Germline V gene data show CDR1 as SGHTA and CDR2 as FQGNSA. V was cut by 0 bases and J by 9 bases, with 12 bases left in between. Treatment of any kind had been given to no patient before thyroid surgery. Using MiXCR, TCRdb re-called clones from the PCR reads. This table has under 15,000 clones, 30% to 35% appearing once. This specimen comes from a study of metastatic and nonmetastatic thyroid tumors. Study-wide results and limits: Malignant tumors reportedly showed significantly higher TCR beta diversity than benign nodules in both blood and tumor.

This chain uses TRBV7-2 with TRBJ2-7; D is perhaps TRBD2 (6 bases). The sequenced material came from tumor tissue. The source of this sequence is a female donor with papillary thyroid cancer or a benign thyroid nodule (not recorded which). Some clones in this sample may be carry-over from other donors' samples. The CDR3 reads CASSLAGGGGQYF. CDR3 DNA: TGTGCCAGCAGCTTAGCGGGGGGTGGAGGGCAGTACTTC.